This T cell receptor beta chain was sequenced for a study of regulatory T cells in long-lasting Graves disease. Study-wide background: Under 3 months of antithyroid drugs had been taken by newly diagnosed Graves' patients.

From germline, CDR1 is KGHSH and CDR2 LQKENI. The CDR3 is 15 amino acids. Trimming left V 4 bases short and J 2 bases short, with 13 bases between. As to time point: newly diagnosed GD, antithyroid drugs for less than 3 months. Construction of the TCR library relied on RNA isolated from PBMCs. This clonotype was seen at least ten times. For TCR beta, libraries came from iRepertoire HTBI primers and Arm-PCR of CDR3 regions. Per the authors' pipeline: Identification yielded around 68 TRBV and under 15 TRBJ segments across samples. TCRdb reanalysed the multiplex PCR reads using MiXCR and keeps one entry per CDR3 protein. The V and J calls reflect TCRdb's pipeline rather than the authors' work. The sample has 250,000 to 300,000 distinct CDR3 sequences, more than 15% seen once. The same specimen was also included in a second study, on T cells in Graves' hyperthyroidism and ophthalmopathy. Turning to that study: Graves' hyperthyroidism qualified as stable when ophthalmopathy did not progress within 18 months.

The origin of this receptor is a woman aged 25-40 years with Graves disease. V gene TRBV18 combines with J gene TRBJ2-3; D might be TRBD1 or TRBD2, each matching 5 bases. The sequencing used peripheral blood mononuclear cells (PBMCs), collected at new diagnosis, from a patient treated with antithyroid drugs. CDR3 residues: CASSQPGPSTDTQYF. The CDR3 DNA follows: TGTGCCAGCTCACAGCCGGGACCATCCACAGATACGCAGTATTTT.